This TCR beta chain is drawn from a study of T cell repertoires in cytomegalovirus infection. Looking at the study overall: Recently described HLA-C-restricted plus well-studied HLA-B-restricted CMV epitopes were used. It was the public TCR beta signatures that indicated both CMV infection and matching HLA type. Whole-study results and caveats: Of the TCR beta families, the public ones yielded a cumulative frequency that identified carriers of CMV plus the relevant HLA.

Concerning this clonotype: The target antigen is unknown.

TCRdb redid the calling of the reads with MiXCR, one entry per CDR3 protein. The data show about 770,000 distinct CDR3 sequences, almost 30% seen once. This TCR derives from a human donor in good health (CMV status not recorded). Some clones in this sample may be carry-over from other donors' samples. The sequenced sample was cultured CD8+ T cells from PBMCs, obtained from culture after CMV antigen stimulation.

The CDR3 loop reads CASSLGTAPARGYTF. CDR3 coding DNA: TGTGCCAGCAGTTTAGGGACAGCCCCCGCTAGGGGCTACACCTTC. The chain uses TRBV27 and TRBJ1-2; 7 nucleotides agree with TRBD1. CDR3 length equals 15 residues. CDR1 and CDR2 (germline): MNHEY, SMNVEV (reference sequence). V was pared by 2 bases and J by 8 bases, with 11 bases of the junction left unmatched.